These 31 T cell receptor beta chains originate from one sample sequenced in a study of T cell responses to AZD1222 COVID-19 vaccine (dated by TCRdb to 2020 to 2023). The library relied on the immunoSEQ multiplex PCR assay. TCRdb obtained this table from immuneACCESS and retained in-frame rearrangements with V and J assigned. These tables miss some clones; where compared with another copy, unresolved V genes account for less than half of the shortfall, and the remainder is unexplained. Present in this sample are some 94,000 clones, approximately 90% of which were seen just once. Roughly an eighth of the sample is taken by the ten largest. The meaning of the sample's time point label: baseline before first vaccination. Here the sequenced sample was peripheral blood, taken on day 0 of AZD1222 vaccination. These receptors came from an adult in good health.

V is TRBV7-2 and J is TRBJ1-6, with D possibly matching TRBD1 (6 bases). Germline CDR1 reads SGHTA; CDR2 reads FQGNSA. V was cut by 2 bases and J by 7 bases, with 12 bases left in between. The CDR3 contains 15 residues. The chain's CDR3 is CASSLYQGHNSPLHF. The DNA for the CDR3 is TGTGCCAGCAGCTTATATCAGGGGCACAATTCACCCCTCCACTTT.

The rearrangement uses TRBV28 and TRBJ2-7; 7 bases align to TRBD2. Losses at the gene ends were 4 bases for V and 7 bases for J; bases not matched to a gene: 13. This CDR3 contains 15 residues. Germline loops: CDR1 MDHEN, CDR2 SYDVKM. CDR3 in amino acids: CASSWGSLGLGEQYF. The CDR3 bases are TGTGCCAGCAGTTGGGGGTCCCTCGGACTAGGGGAGCAGTACTTC.

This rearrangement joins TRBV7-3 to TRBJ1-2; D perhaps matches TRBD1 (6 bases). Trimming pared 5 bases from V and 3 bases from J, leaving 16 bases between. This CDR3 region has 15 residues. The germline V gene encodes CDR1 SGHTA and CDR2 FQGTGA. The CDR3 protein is CASSPLGGSYYGYTF. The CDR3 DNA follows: TGTGCCAGCAGCCCCCTAGGGGGTTCTTACTATGGCTACACCTTC.

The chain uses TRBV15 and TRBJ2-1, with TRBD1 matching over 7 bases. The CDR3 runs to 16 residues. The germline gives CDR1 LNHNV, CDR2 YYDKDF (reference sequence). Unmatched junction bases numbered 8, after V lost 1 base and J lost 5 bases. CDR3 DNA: TGTGCCACCAGCAGAGGCAGACAGGGCTTTGACAATGAGCAGTTCTTC. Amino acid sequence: CATSRGRQGFDNEQFF.

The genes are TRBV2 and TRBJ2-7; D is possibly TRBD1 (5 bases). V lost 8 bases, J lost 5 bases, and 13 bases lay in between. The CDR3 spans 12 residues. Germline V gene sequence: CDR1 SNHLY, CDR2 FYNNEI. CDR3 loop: CASARGYNEQYF. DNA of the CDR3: TGTGCCAGCGCTAGGGGTTATAACGAGCAGTACTTC.

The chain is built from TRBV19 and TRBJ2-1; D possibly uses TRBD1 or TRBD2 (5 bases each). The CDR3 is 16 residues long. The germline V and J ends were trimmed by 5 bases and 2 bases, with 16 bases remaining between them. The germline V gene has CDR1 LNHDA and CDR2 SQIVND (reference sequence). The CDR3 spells CASSSRRGGPYNEQFF. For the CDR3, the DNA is TGTGCCAGTAGTTCCCGTCGGGGCGGGCCCTACAATGAGCAGTTCTTC.

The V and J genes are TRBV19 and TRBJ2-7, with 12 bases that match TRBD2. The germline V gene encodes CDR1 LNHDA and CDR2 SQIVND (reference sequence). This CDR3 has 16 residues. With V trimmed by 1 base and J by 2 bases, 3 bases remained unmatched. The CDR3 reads CASSIGTSGDPYEQYF. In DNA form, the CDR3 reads TGTGCCAGTAGTATAGGGACTAGCGGGGACCCCTACGAGCAGTACTTC. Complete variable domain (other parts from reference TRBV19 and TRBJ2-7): DGGITQSPKYLFRKEGQNVTLSCEQNLNHDAMYWYRQDPGQGLRLIYYSQIVNDFQKGDIAEGYSVSREKKESFPLTVTSAQKNPTAFYLCASSIGTSGDPYEQYFGPGTRLTVT.

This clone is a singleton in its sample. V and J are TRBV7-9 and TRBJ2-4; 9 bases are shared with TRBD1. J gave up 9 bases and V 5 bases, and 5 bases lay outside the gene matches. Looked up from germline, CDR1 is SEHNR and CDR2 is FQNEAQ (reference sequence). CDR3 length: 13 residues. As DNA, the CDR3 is TGTGCCAGCAGCCGCCGGGACAGGGTCATTCAGTACTTC. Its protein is CASSRRDRVIQYF.

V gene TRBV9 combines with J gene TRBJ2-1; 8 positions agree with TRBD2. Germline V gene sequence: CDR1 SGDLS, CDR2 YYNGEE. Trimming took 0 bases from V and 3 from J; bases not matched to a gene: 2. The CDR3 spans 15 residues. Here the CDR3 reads CASSVDSGIYNEQFF. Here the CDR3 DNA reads TGTGCCAGCAGCGTAGATAGCGGGATCTACAATGAGCAGTTCTTC.

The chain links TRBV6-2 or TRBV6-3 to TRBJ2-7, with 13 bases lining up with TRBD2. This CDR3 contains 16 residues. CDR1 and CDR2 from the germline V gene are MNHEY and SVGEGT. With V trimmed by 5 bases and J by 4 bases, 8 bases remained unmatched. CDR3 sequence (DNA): TGTGCCAGCAGTACCTCGGAGACTAGCGGGAGGTACGAGCAGTACTTC. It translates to CASSTSETSGRYEQYF.

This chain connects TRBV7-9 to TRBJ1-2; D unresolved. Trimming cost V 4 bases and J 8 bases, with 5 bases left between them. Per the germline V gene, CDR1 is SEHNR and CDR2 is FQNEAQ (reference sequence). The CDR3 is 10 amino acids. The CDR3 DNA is TGTGCCAGCAGCTCTGAAGGCTACACCTTC. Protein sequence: CASSSEGYTF.

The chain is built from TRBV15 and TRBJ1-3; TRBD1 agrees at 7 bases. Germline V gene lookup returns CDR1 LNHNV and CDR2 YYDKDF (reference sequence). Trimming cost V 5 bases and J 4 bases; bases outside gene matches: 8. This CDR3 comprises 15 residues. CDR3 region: CATSGQTGLGNTIYF. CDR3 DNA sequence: TGTGCCACCAGCGGCCAGACAGGGTTAGGAAACACCATATATTTT.

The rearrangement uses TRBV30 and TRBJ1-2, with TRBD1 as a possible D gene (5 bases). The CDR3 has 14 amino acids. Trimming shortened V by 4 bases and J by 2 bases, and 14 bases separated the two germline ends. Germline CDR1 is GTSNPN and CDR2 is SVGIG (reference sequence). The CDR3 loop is CAWIPGLTNYGYTF. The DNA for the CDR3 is TGTGCCTGGATCCCGGGACTTACGAACTATGGCTACACCTTC.

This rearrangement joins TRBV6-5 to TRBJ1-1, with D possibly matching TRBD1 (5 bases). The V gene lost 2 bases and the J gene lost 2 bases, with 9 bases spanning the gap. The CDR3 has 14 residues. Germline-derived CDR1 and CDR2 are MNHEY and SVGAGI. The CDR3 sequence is CASSYGGSNTEAFF. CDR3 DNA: TGTGCCAGCAGTTACGGGGGGTCCAACACTGAAGCTTTCTTT.

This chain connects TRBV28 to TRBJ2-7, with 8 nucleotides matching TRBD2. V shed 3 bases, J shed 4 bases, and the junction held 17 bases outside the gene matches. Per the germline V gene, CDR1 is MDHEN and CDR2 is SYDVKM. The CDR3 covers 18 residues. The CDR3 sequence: CASSLPLSGSASVYEQYF. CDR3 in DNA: TGTGCCAGCAGTTTGCCTCTGAGCGGGAGTGCCTCGGTGTACGAGCAGTACTTC. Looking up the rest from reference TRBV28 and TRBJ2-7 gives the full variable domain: DVKVTQSSRYLVKRTGEKVFLECVQDMDHENMFWYRQDPGLGLRLIYFSYDVKMKEKGDIPEGYSVSREKKERFSLILESASTNQTSMYLCASSLPLSGSASVYEQYFGPGTRLTVT.

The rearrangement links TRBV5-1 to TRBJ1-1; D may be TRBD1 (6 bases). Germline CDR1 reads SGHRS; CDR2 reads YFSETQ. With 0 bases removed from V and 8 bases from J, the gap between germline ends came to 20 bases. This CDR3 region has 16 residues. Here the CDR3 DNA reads TGCGCCAGCAGCTTGGATGGGGGGGCGGATTCACGCGAAGCTTTCTTT. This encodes CASSLDGGADSREAFF.

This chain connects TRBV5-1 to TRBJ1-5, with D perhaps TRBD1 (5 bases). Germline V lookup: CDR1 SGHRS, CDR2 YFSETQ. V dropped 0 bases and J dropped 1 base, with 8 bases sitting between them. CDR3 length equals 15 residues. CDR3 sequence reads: CASSLGDFSNQPQHF. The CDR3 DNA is TGCGCCAGCAGCTTGGGGGACTTCAGCAATCAGCCCCAGCATTTT.

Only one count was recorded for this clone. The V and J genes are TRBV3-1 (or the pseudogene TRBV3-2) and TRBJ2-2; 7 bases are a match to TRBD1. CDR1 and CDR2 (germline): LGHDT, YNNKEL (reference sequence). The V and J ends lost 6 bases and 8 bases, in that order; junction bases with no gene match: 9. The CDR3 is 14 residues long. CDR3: CASSNRGSAGELFF. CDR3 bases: TGTGCCAGCAGTAACAGGGGATCGGCGGGGGAGCTGTTTTTT.

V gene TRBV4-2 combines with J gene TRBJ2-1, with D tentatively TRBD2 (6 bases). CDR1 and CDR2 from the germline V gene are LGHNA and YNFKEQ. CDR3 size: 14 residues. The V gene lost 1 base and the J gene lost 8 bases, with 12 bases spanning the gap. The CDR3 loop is CASSQGLGTDEQFF. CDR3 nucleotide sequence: TGTGCCAGCAGCCAAGGACTAGGGACCGATGAGCAGTTCTTC.

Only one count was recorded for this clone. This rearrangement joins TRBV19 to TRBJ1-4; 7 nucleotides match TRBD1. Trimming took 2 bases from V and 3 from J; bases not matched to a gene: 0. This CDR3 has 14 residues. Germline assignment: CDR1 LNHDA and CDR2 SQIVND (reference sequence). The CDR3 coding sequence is TGTGCCAGTAGTATACAGGGGGCTAATGAAAAACTGTTTTTT. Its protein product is CASSIQGANEKLFF.

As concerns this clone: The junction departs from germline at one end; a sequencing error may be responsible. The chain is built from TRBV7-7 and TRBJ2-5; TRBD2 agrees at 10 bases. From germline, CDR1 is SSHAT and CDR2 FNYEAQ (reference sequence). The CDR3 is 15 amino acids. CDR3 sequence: CASSLGVAGGKTQYF. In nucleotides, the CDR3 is TGTGCTAGCAGCTTGGGAGTAGCGGGGGGAAAGACCCAGTACTTC.

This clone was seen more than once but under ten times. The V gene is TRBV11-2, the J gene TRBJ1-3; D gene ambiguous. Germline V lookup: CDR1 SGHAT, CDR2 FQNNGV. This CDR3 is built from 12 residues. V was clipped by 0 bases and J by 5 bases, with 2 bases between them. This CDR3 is CASSLERNTIYF. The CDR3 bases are TGTGCCAGCAGCTTAGAGCGAAACACCATATATTTT.

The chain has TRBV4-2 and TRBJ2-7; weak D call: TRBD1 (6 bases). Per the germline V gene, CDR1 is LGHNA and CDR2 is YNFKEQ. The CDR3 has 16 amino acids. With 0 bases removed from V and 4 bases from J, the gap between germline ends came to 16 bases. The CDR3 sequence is CASSQDGAGVGYEQYF. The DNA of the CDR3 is TGTGCCAGCAGCCAAGATGGGGCAGGGGTCGGATACGAGCAGTACTTC.

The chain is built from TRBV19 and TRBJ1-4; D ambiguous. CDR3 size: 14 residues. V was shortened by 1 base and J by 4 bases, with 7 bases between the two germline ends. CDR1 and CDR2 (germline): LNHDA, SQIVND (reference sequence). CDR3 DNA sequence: TGTGCCAGTAGTATAGGGACCGTTAATGAAAAACTGTTTTTT. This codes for CASSIGTVNEKLFF.

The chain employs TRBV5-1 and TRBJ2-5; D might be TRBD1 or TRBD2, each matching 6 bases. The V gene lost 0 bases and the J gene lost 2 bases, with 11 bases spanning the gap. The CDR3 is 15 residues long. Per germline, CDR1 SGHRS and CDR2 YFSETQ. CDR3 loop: CASSLARGPQETQYF. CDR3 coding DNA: TGCGCCAGCAGCTTGGCTCGGGGGCCTCAAGAGACCCAGTACTTC.

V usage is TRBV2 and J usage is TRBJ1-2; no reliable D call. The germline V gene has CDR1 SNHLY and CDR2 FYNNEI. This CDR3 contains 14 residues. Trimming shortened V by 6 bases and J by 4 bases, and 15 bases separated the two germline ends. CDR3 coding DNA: TGTGCCAGCAGGGACGGCAGCCACCTCTATGGCTACACCTTC. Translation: CASRDGSHLYGYTF.

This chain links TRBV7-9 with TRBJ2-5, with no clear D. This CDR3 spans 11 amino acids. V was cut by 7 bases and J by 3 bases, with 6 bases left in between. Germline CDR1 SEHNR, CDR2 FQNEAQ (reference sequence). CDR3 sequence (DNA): TGTGCCAGCAACCAGGAAGAGACCCAGTACTTC. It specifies CASNQEETQYF.

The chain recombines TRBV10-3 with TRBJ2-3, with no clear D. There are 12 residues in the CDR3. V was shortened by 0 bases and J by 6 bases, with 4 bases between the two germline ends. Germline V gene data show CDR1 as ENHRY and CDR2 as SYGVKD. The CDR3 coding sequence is TGTGCCATCAGTGAGTCTAGGGATACGCAGTATTTT. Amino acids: CAISESRDTQYF.

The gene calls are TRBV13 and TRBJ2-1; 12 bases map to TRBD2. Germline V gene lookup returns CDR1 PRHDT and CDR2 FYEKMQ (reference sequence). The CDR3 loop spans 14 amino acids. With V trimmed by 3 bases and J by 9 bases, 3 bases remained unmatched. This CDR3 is CASSLLAGGIEQFF. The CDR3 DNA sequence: TGTGCCAGCAGCTTGCTAGCGGGGGGGATTGAGCAGTTCTTC.

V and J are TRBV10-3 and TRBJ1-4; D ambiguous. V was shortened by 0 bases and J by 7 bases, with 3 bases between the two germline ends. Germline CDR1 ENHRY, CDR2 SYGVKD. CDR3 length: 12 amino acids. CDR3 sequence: CAISESGEKLFF. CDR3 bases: TGTGCCATCAGTGAGTCGGGTGAAAAACTGTTTTTT.

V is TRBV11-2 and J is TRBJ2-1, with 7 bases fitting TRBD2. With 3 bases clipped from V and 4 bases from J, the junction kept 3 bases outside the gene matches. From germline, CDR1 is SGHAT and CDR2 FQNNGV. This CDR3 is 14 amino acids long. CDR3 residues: CASSFLAEYNEQFF. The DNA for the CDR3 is TGTGCCAGCAGCTTTCTAGCGGAGTACAATGAGCAGTTCTTC.